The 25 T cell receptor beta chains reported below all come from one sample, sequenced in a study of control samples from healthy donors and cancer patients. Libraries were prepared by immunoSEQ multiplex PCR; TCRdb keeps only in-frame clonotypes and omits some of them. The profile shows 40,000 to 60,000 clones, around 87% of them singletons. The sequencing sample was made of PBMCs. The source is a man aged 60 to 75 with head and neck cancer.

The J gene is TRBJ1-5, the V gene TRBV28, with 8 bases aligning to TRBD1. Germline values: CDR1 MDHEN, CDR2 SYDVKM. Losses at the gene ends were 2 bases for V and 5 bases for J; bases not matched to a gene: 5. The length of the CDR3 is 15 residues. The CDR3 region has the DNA TGTGCCAGCAGTTTAGCCGGGACAGGATATCAGCCCCAGCATTTT. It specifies CASSLAGTGYQPQHF.

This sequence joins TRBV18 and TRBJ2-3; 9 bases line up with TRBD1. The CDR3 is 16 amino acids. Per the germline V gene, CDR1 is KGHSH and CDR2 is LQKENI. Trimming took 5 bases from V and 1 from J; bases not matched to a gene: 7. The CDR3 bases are TGTGCCAGCTCATCAAGACGGGACAGGGGCACAGATACGCAGTATTTT. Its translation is CASSSRRDRGTDTQYF.

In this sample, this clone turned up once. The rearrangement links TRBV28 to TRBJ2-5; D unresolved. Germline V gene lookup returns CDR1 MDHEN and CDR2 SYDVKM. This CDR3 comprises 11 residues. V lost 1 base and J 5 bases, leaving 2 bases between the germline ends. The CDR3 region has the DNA TGTGCCAGCAGTTTATTCGAGACCCAGTACTTC. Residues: CASSLFETQYF.

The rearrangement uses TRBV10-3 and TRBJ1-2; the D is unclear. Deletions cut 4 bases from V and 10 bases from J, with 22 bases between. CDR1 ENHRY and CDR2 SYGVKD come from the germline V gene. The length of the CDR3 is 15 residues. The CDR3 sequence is CAISADPGKFTTYTF. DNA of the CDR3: TGTGCCATCAGTGCCGATCCGGGAAAGTTTACGACCTACACCTTC.

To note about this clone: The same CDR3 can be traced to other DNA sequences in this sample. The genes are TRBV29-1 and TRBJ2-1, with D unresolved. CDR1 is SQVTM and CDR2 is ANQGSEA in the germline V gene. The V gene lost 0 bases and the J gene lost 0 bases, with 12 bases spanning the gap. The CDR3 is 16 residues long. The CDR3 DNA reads TGCAGCGTTGAAGATCCAGGAGCTAGCTCCTACAATGAGCAGTTCTTC. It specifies CSVEDPGASSYNEQFF.

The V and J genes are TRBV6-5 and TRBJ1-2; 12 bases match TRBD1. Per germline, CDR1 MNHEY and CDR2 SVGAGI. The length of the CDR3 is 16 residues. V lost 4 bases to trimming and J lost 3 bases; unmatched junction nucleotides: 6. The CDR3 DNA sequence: TGTGCCAGCAGTTCGCCCCGGGACAGGGGGCACTATGGCTACACCTTC. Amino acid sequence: CASSSPRDRGHYGYTF.

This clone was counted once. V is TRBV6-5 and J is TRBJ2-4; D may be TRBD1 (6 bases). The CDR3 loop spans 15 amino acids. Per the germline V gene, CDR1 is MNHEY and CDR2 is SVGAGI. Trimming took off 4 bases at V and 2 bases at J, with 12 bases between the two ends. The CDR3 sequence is CASSSHTGTKNIQYF. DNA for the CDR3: TGTGCCAGCAGTTCGCATACAGGGACCAAAAACATTCAGTACTTC.

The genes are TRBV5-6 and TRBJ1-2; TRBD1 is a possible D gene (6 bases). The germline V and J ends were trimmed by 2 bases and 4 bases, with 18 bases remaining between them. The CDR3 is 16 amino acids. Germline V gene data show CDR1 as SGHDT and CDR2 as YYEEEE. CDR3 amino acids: CASSFGLDSIIYGYTF. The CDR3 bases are TGTGCCAGCAGCTTTGGTCTGGACAGTATAATCTATGGCTACACCTTC.

The CDR3 region has the DNA TGTGCCAGTAGTCCCCGGCAAATGAACACTGAAGCTTTCTTT. Its protein product is CASSPRQMNTEAFF. The chain carries TRBV19 and TRBJ1-1; D is uncertain. This CDR3 is built from 14 residues. V was trimmed by 5 bases and J by 0 bases, leaving 10 bases between them. CDR1 is LNHDA, CDR2 SQIVND, per germline (reference sequence).

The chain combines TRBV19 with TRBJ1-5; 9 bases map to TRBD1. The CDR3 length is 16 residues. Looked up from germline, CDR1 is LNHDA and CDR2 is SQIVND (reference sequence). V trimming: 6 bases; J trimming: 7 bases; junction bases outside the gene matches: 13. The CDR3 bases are TGTGCCAGTAGCAAGAGAACAGGGGGCAGGGAACAGCCCCAGCATTTT. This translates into CASSKRTGGREQPQHF.

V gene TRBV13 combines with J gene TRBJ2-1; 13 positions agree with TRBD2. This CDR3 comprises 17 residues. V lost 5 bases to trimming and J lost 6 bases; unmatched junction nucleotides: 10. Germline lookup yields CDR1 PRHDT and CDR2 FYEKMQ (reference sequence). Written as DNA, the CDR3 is TGTGCCAGCAGCCAAGGACTAGCGGGAGCGTCCGGCAATGAGCAGTTCTTC. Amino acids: CASSQGLAGASGNEQFF.

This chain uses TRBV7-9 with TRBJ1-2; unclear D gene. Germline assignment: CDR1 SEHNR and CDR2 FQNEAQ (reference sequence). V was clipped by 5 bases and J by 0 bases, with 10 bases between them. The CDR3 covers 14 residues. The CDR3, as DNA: TGTGCCAGCAGCCAAGGGTCTACTAACTATGGCTACACCTTC. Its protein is CASSQGSTNYGYTF. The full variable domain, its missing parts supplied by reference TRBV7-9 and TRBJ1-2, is DTGVSQNPRHKITKRGQNVTFRCDPISEHNRLYWYRQTLGQGPEFLTYFQNEAQLEKSRLLSDRFSAERPKGSFSTLEIQRTEQGDSAMYLCASSQGSTNYGYTFGSGTRLTVV.

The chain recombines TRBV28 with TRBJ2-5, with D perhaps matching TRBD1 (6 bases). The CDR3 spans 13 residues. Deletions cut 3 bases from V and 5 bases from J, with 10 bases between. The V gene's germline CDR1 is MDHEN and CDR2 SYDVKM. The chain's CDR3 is CASSFYDRETQYF. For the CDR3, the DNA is TGTGCCAGCAGTTTTTATGACAGGGAGACCCAGTACTTC.

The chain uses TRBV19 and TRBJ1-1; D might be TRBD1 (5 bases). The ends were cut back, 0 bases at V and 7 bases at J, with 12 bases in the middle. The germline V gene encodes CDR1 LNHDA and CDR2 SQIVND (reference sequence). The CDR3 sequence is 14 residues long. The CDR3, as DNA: TGTGCCAGTAGTATAGATCCCGGGGCGGGTGAAGCTTTCTTT. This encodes CASSIDPGAGEAFF.

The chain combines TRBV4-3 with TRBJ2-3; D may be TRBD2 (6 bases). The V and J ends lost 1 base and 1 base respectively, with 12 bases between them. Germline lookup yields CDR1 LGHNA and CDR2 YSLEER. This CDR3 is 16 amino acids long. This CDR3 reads CASSQGWRGGTDTQYF. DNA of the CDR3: TGCGCCAGCAGCCAAGGGTGGCGGGGTGGCACAGATACGCAGTATTTT.

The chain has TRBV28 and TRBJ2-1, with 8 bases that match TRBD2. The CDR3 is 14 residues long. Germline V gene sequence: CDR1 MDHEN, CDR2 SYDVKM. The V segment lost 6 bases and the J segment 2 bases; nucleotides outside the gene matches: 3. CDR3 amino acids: CASRTSAPYNEQFF. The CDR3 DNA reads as TGTGCCAGCAGGACTAGCGCGCCCTACAATGAGCAGTTCTTC.

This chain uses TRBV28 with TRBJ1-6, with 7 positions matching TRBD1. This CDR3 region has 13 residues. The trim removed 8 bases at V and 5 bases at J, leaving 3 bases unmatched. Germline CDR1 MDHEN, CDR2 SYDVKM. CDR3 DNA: TGTGCCAGCCACGGACAGGATAATTCACCCCTCCACTTT. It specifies CASHGQDNSPLHF.

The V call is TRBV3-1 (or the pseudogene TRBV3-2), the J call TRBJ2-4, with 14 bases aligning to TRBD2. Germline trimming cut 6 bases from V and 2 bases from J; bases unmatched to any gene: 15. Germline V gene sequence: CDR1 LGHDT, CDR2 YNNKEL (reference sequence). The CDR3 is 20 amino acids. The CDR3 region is CASSNPRLAGGPRTKNIQYF. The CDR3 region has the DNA TGTGCCAGCAGTAATCCGAGACTAGCGGGGGGGCCTAGGACCAAAAACATTCAGTACTTC.

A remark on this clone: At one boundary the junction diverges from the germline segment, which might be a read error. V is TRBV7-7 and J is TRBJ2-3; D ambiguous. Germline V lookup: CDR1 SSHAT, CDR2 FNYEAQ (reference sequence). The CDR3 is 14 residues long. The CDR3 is CASSLTYPADTQYF. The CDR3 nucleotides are TGTGCTAGCAGCCTGACCTATCCCGCAGATACGCAGTATTTT.

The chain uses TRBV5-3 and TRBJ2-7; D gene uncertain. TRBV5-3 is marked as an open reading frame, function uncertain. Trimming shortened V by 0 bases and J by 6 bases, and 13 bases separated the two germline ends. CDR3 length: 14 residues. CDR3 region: CARSLEGMGSEQYF. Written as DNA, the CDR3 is TGTGCCAGAAGCTTGGAAGGTATGGGCTCCGAGCAGTACTTC.

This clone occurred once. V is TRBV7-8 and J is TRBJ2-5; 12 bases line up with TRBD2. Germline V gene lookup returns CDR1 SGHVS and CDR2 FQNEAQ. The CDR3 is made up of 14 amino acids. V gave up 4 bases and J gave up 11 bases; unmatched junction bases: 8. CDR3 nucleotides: TGTGCCAGCAGCTCAATGACTAGCGGGGGCCTACAGTACTTC. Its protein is CASSSMTSGGLQYF. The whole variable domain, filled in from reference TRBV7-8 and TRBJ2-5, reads GAGVSQSPRYKVAKRGQDVALRCDPISGHVSLFWYQQALGQGPEFLTYFQNEAQLDKSGLPSDRFFAERPEGSVSTLKIQRTQQEDSAVYLCASSSMTSGGLQYFGPGTRLLVL.

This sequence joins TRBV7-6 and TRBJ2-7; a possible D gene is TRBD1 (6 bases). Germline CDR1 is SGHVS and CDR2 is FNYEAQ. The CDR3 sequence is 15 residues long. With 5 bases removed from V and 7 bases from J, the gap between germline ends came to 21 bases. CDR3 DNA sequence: TGTGCCAGCAGCCAGGGACAACCCAACTACGGGGAGCAGTACTTC. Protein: CASSQGQPNYGEQYF.

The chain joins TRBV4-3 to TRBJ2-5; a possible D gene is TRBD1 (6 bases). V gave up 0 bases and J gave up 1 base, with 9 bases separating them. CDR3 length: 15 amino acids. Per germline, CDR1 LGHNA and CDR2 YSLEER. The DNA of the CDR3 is TGCGCCAGCAGCCAAGAAACAGGGTCCCAAGAGACCCAGTACTTC. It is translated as CASSQETGSQETQYF.

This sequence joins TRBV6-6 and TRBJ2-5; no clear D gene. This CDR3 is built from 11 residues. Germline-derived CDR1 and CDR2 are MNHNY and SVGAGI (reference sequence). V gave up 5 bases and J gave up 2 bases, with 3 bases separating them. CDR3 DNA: TGTGCCAGCAGTGGACAAGAGACCCAGTACTTC. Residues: CASSGQETQYF.

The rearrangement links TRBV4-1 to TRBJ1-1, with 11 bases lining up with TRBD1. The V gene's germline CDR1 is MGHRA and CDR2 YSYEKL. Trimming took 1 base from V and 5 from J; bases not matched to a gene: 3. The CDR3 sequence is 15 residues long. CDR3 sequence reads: CASSQVGQGATEAFF. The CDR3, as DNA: TGCGCCAGCAGCCAAGTCGGACAGGGGGCGACTGAAGCTTTCTTT.